The 28 T cell receptor beta chains in this list originate from one sample, sequenced in a study of OX40 agonist ivuxolimab in advanced cancers. Produced via immunoSEQ multiplex PCR; TCRdb's table is partial and in-frame only. The table includes over 100,000 clones, around 87% detected once. This material consisted of CD4+ or CD8+ T cells sorted from blood, taken in a trial of the OX40 agonist ivuxolimab. The receptors shown here come from an adult with an advanced solid tumor such as melanoma, head and neck, liver or kidney cancer.

The rearrangement links TRBV15 to TRBJ1-2; TRBD1 is a possible D gene (6 bases). Trimming removed 4 bases at V and 4 bases at J, with 10 bases between. CDR3 length equals 13 residues. Per the germline V gene, CDR1 is LNHNV and CDR2 is YYDKDF (reference sequence). The CDR3 sequence is CATSTQGTYGYTF. The CDR3 DNA sequence: TGTGCCACCAGCACACAGGGAACCTATGGCTACACCTTC.

V gene TRBV10-3 combines with J gene TRBJ2-6, with unresolved D. Germline values: CDR1 ENHRY, CDR2 SYGVKD. The CDR3 is made up of 14 amino acids. The germline V and J ends were trimmed by 3 bases and 2 bases, with 5 bases remaining between them. CDR3 protein: CAISDSTGANVLTF. The DNA of the CDR3 is TGTGCCATCAGTGACTCAACTGGGGCCAACGTCCTGACTTTC.

The chain uses TRBV6-1 and TRBJ2-7, with 8 bases identical to TRBD1. The CDR3 is 14 amino acids. Germline V gene data show CDR1 as MNHNS and CDR2 as SASEGT. V trimming: 11 bases; J trimming: 1 base; junction bases outside the gene matches: 10. The CDR3 nucleotides read TGTGCCGGAAGAGGGCAGGGGGCTTCCTACGAGCAGTACTTC. This translates into CAGRGQGASYEQYF.

Concerning this clone itself: The same CDR3 can be traced to other DNA sequences in this sample. The V and J genes are TRBV6-5 and TRBJ2-7; 7 bases are a match to TRBD1. The CDR3 runs 15 residues. Germline V gene lookup returns CDR1 MNHEY and CDR2 SVGAGI. Trimming at V came to 3 bases and at J to 3 bases, leaving 8 bases not matched to a gene. Here the CDR3 DNA reads TGTGCCAGCAGTTATAGGGGACAGCCCTTCTACGAGCAGTACTTC. Translating it yields CASSYRGQPFYEQYF.

This chain joins TRBV10-3 and TRBJ1-1; D is undetermined. Trimming took off 2 bases at V and 2 bases at J, with 6 bases between the two ends. This CDR3 spans 13 amino acids. Germline lookup yields CDR1 ENHRY and CDR2 SYGVKD. The CDR3, as DNA: TGTGCCATCAGTGAGCCAGATAACACTGAAGCTTTCTTT. Protein: CAISEPDNTEAFF.

The CDR3: CASSQETSPANSPLHF. As DNA, the CDR3 is TGTGCCAGCAGCCAAGAGACCAGTCCCGCGAATTCACCCCTCCACTTT. V gene TRBV14 combines with J gene TRBJ1-6; no firm D call. Germline V gene lookup returns CDR1 SGHDN and CDR2 FVKESK. Trimming removed 0 bases at V and 7 bases at J, with 13 bases between. The CDR3 is 16 residues long.

V and J are TRBV10-3 and TRBJ2-1; 10 positions agree with TRBD1. The CDR3 is 16 amino acids. CDR1 ENHRY and CDR2 SYGVKD come from the germline V gene. The trim removed 5 bases at V and 3 bases at J, leaving 7 bases unmatched. The CDR3 coding sequence is TGTGCCATCAGTCAGGGGGGGACAGGGGTCTACAATGAGCAGTTCTTC. Amino acids: CAISQGGTGVYNEQFF.

V usage is TRBV29-1 and J usage is TRBJ2-2, with D possibly being TRBD2 (6 bases). Trimming took 6 bases from V and 6 from J, leaving 14 bases between them. Germline V gene data show CDR1 as SQVTM and CDR2 as ANQGSEA. The CDR3 runs 13 residues. The CDR3: CSVKWGVSGELFF. As DNA, the CDR3 is TGCAGCGTCAAGTGGGGGGTATCCGGGGAGCTGTTTTTT.

The chain joins TRBV7-2 to TRBJ2-3; 9 bases line up with TRBD2. Germline trimming cut 3 bases from V and 2 bases from J; bases unmatched to any gene: 12. CDR3 length: 18 residues. Germline CDR1 SGHTA, CDR2 FQGNSA. The CDR3 nucleotides are TGTGCCAGCAGCTTTAACCGGGCCAGCGGGGGGTACACAGATACGCAGTATTTT. This sequence encodes CASSFNRASGGYTDTQYF.

The chain employs TRBV28 and TRBJ2-5; 12 bases map to TRBD2. V lost 6 bases to trimming and J lost 3 bases; unmatched junction nucleotides: 5. The germline gives CDR1 MDHEN, CDR2 SYDVKM. The CDR3 extends over 15 amino acids. DNA for the CDR3: TGTGCCAGCAGAACTAGCGGGGGGTCGGAAGAGACCCAGTACTTC. This translates into CASRTSGGSEETQYF.

CDR3 nucleotide sequence: TGTGCCAGCACCCCGGCTGGAGGGGGCGGTGGCACTGAAGCTTTCTTT. Translated: CASTPAGGGGGTEAFF. V gene TRBV2 combines with J gene TRBJ1-1; TRBD1 aligns across 7 bases. Germline CDR1 is SNHLY and CDR2 is FYNNEI. The V gene end was trimmed by 7 bases and the J gene end by 4 bases; junction bases not matched to a gene: 15. The CDR3 runs to 16 residues.

V and J are TRBV18 and TRBJ1-3, with 8 bases lining up with TRBD1. The CDR3 has 15 amino acids. The V gene's germline CDR1 is KGHSH and CDR2 LQKENI. Trimming cost V 6 bases and J 0 bases; bases outside gene matches: 4. CDR3: CASSWTGTSGNTIYF. In DNA, the CDR3 is TGTGCCAGCTCGTGGACAGGGACCTCTGGAAACACCATATATTTT.

This chain connects TRBV25-1 to TRBJ2-5; tentatively, D is TRBD2 (6 bases). The V end lost 4 bases, the J end lost 1 base, and 10 bases lay between the germline ends. The CDR3 consists of 14 residues. CDR1 and CDR2 from the germline V gene are MGHDK and SYGVNS. Here the CDR3 reads CASSVGGGQETQYF. CDR3 DNA sequence: TGTGCCAGCAGTGTGGGAGGAGGCCAAGAGACCCAGTACTTC.

A few counts support this clone. The chain uses TRBV7-9 and TRBJ2-1; tentative D call: TRBD1 (5 bases). The CDR3 is 14 amino acids. Trimming shortened V by 1 base and J by 7 bases, and 11 bases separated the two germline ends. Germline V gene sequence: CDR1 SEHNR, CDR2 FQNEAQ (reference sequence). CDR3: CASSLEDSLNEQFF. In DNA form, the CDR3 reads TGTGCCAGCAGCTTAGAAGACAGTCTAAATGAGCAGTTCTTC.

To note about this clone: The DNA is left out, because the CDR3 cannot be placed on it with certainty; the CDR3 is given as TCRdb lists it. The chain couples TRBV6-6 to TRBJ2-2. The CDR3 is made up of 14 amino acids, end residues included. CDR1 and CDR2 from the germline V gene are MNHNY and SVGAGI (reference sequence). CDR3 region: CASILGANTGELFF.

The chain employs TRBV10-3 and TRBJ1-5, with 8 bases that match TRBD1. Per germline, CDR1 ENHRY and CDR2 SYGVKD. Trimming took 6 bases from V and 2 from J; bases not matched to a gene: 6. The CDR3 covers 15 residues. The DNA for the CDR3 is TGTGCCATCAGCCAGGGGGCAGGTGGCAATCAGCCCCAGCATTTT. Translated: CAISQGAGGNQPQHF.

Notes on this clone: Sequence at one end of the junction differs from germline and may be a read error. The chain has TRBV14 and TRBJ2-7, with a weak D call TRBD2 (5 bases). There are 15 residues in the CDR3. Germline CDR1 and CDR2: SGHDN and FVKESK. The CDR3 nucleotides read TGTGCCAGCAGCCAAGGGCGGGCAGTCTCCAACGAGCAGTACTTC. The encoded protein is CASSQGRAVSNEQYF. The full variable domain, rest sourced from reference TRBV14 and TRBJ2-7, is EAGVTQFPSHSVIEKGQTVTLRCDPISGHDNLYWYRRVMGKEIKFLLHFVKESKQDESGMPNNRFLAERTGGTYSTLKVQPAELEDSGVYFCASSQGRAVSNEQYFGPGTRLTVT.

The chain recombines TRBV10-3 with TRBJ1-2, with D hard to call. In germline, CDR1 is ENHRY, CDR2 SYGVKD. CDR3 size: 14 residues. The germline V and J ends were trimmed by 4 bases and 2 bases, with 11 bases remaining between them. The CDR3 sequence is CAISVKEMNYGYTF. CDR3 DNA: TGTGCCATCAGTGTGAAGGAGATGAACTATGGCTACACCTTC.

This clone has only one observation. V gene TRBV5-4 combines with J gene TRBJ2-1; 14 nucleotides line up with TRBD2. Per the germline V gene, CDR1 is SGHNT and CDR2 is YYREEE (reference sequence). This CDR3 has 16 residues. J lost 9 bases, V lost 4 bases, and 9 bases had no gene match. CDR3 loop: CASSGRLAGGLGEQFF. Here the CDR3 DNA reads TGTGCCAGCAGCGGGAGACTAGCGGGGGGGTTGGGTGAGCAGTTCTTC.

The rearrangement joins TRBV7-2 to TRBJ1-6, with a tentative D call TRBD1 (5 bases). The CDR3 extends over 14 amino acids. Trimming pared 4 bases from V and 7 bases from J, leaving 11 bases between. Germline-derived CDR1 and CDR2 are SGHTA and FQGNSA. The CDR3 is CASSSSGGNSPLHF. CDR3 nucleotide sequence: TGTGCCAGCAGCTCAAGCGGGGGGAATTCACCCCTCCACTTT.

J is TRBJ2-1 and V is TRBV7-2; 9 positions match TRBD2. The germline CDR1 and CDR2 sequences are SGHTA and FQGNSA. Trimming removed 4 bases from V and 16 bases from J; junction bases left unmatched: 8. CDR3 length: 12 amino acids. CDR3: CASSSPAGGPFF. CDR3 nucleotides: TGTGCCAGCAGCTCTCCGGCGGGGGGGCCTTTCTTC.

The genes are TRBV2 and TRBJ1-3, with 9 bases fitting TRBD1. The CDR3 is made up of 18 amino acids. Germline V gene data show CDR1 as SNHLY and CDR2 as FYNNEI. V gave up 0 bases and J gave up 0 bases; unmatched junction bases: 6. CDR3 nucleotide sequence: TGTGCCAGCAGTGAAGCAGGACAGGGGACAAGCTCTGGAAACACCATATATTTT. Translation gives CASSEAGQGTSSGNTIYF.

This chain joins TRBV4-1 and TRBJ1-2; D is possibly TRBD1 (6 bases). The ends were cut back, 2 bases at V and 6 bases at J, with 16 bases in the middle. Looked up from germline, CDR1 is MGHRA and CDR2 is YSYEKL. The CDR3 runs 15 residues. In nucleotides, the CDR3 is TGCGCCAGCAGCCAACCTTTGGCCAGGGACAATGGCTACACCTTC. Its translation: CASSQPLARDNGYTF.

J is TRBJ1-4 and V is TRBV7-8; D gene unclear. Deletions cut 6 bases from V and 2 bases from J, with 13 bases between. Germline-derived CDR1 and CDR2 are SGHVS and FQNEAQ. This CDR3 is built from 15 residues. CDR3 coding DNA: TGTGCCAGCAGACCTCGACTGGGCACTAATGAAAAACTGTTTTTT. It encodes CASRPRLGTNEKLFF.

This clone appeared a few times. The chain is built from TRBV7-9 and TRBJ1-2, with D unclear. CDR1 is SEHNR, CDR2 FQNEAQ, per germline (reference sequence). The V gene lost 5 bases and the J gene lost 4 bases, with 11 bases spanning the gap. CDR3 length equals 13 residues. CDR3 amino acids: CASSPDTSYGYTF. The CDR3 DNA reads as TGTGCCAGCAGCCCTGACACCTCCTATGGCTACACCTTC.

The chain couples TRBV7-3 to TRBJ1-1, with D tentatively TRBD1 (5 bases). Trimming shortened V by 5 bases and J by 8 bases, and 15 bases separated the two germline ends. Germline V gene sequence: CDR1 SGHTA, CDR2 FQGTGA. The CDR3 is made up of 13 amino acids. This CDR3 reads CASSASAPGEAFF. The CDR3 DNA sequence: TGTGCCAGCAGCGCCTCCGCCCCAGGGGAAGCTTTCTTT.

DNA of the CDR3: TGTGCCAGCAGTCGGGACAGGGATGAAAAACTGTTTTTT. Encoded protein: CASSRDRDEKLFF. The V call is TRBV6-5, the J call TRBJ1-4; 9 nucleotides match TRBD1. Germline CDR1 is MNHEY and CDR2 is SVGAGI. J gave up 6 bases and V 5 bases, and 1 base lay outside the gene matches. This CDR3 has 13 amino acids.

The chain joins TRBV4-3 to TRBJ2-7; TRBD1 matches at 7 bases. The V and J ends lost 5 bases and 0 bases, in that order; junction bases with no gene match: 10. In germline, CDR1 is LGHNA, CDR2 YSLEER. This CDR3 contains 16 residues. Here the CDR3 DNA reads TGCGCCAGCAGCTTTAACAGGGGTACCAGCTCCTACGAGCAGTACTTC. Residues: CASSFNRGTSSYEQYF.